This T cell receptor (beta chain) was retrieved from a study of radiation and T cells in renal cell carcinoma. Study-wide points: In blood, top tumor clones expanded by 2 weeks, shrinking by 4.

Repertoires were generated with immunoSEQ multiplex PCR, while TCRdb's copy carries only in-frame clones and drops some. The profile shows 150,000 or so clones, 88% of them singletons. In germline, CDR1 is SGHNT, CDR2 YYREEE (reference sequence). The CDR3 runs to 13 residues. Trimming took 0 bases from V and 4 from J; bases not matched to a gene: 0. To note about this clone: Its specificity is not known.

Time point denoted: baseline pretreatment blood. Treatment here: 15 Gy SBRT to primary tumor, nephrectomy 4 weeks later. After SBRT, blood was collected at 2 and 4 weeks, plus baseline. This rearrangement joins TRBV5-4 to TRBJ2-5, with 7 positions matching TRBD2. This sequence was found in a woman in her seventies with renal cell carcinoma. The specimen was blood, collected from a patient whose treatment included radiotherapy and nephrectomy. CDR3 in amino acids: CASSLAGGETQYF. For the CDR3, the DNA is TGTGCCAGCAGCTTGGCGGGGGGAGAGACCCAGTACTTC.